This is a list of T cell receptor beta chains from one sample in a study of early T cells in non-severe SARS-CoV-2 infection. TCRdb re-derived calls from the 5' RACE reads in MiXCR, one entry per CDR3 protein. The sample records approximately 70,000 distinct CDR3 sequences, about 5% being singletons. Source: whole blood, taken at baseline. The receptors were gathered from an adult who was a healthcare worker with PCR-confirmed SARS-CoV-2 infection or an uninfected control (not recorded which). Each CDR3 is given with its conserved first and last residue. Fields, in order: clone size, V gene, D gene, J gene, CDR3 protein, CDR3 DNA. A D gene is named only where the DNA matches it firmly. Clone size is given for some rows only: seen once, a few or many times, or a class if the clone is expanded.

abundance: many
v_gene: TRBV6-5
d_gene: NA
j_gene: TRBJ2-7
CDR3aa: CASSPLRGEQYF
CDR3nt: TGTGCCAGCAGTCCCCTGAGGGGCGAGCAGTACTTC

abundance: many
v_gene: TRBV19
d_gene: NA
j_gene: TRBJ2-2
CDR3aa: CASSILGPGELFF
CDR3nt: TGTGCCAGTAGTATACTGGGGCCCGGGGAGCTGTTTTTT

abundance: many
v_gene: TRBV11-2
d_gene: NA
j_gene: TRBJ2-5
CDR3aa: CASSFVASRAEDRYF
CDR3nt: TGTGCCAGCAGCTTCGTAGCGTCGCGGGCCGAGGATCGGTACTTC

abundance: many
v_gene: TRBV10-3
d_gene: NA
j_gene: TRBJ1-1
CDR3aa: CAGRAGAGDTEAFF
CDR3nt: TGTGCCGGACGTGCGGGGGCTGGAGACACTGAAGCTTTCTTT

abundance: many
v_gene: TRBV11-2
d_gene: TRBD2
j_gene: TRBJ2-1
CDR3aa: CASSLVSLAGEGEQFF
CDR3nt: TGTGCCAGCAGCTTAGTTTCCCTAGCGGGAGAGGGTGAGCAGTTCTTC

abundance: few
v_gene: TRBV3-1
d_gene: NA
j_gene: TRBJ1-1
CDR3aa: CASSQGDNTEAFF
CDR3nt: TGTGCCAGCAGCCAAGGTGACAACACTGAAGCTTTCTTT

abundance: many
v_gene: TRBV18
d_gene: NA
j_gene: TRBJ2-7
CDR3aa: CASSPPTDTYEQYF
CDR3nt: TGTGCCAGCTCACCACCGACTGATACCTACGAGCAGTACTTC

abundance: many
v_gene: TRBV3-1
d_gene: NA
j_gene: TRBJ2-1
CDR3aa: CASSQPRLGRSDEQFF
CDR3nt: TGTGCCAGCAGCCAACCCCGACTAGGGAGATCAGATGAGCAGTTCTTC

abundance: few
v_gene: TRBV29-1
d_gene: TRBD1
j_gene: TRBJ1-2
CDR3aa: CSTGTGGILGYTF
CDR3nt: TGCAGCACGGGGACAGGGGGCATTCTTGGCTACACCTTC

abundance: many
v_gene: TRBV20-1
d_gene: NA
j_gene: TRBJ1-1
CDR3aa: CSAPGEGTEAFF
CDR3nt: TGCAGTGCTCCAGGGGAAGGCACTGAAGCTTTCTTT

abundance: few
v_gene: TRBV18
d_gene: NA
j_gene: TRBJ1-5
CDR3aa: CASSPNQVGNQPQHF
CDR3nt: TGTGCCAGCTCACCAAATCAGGTTGGCAATCAGCCCCAGCATTTT

abundance: many
v_gene: TRBV7-6
d_gene: NA
j_gene: TRBJ2-2
CDR3aa: CASSTGTLANTGELFF
CDR3nt: TGTGCCAGCAGCACCGGGACCCTCGCGAACACCGGGGAGCTGTTTTTT

abundance: NA
v_gene: TRBV4-1
d_gene: TRBD2
j_gene: TRBJ2-7
CDR3aa: CASSQDLSRREGLYF
CDR3nt: TGCGCCAGCAGCCAAGATTTGTCGCGGCGGGAGGGTCTGTACTTC

abundance: medium-sized
v_gene: TRBV7-9
d_gene: TRBD2
j_gene: TRBJ2-7
CDR3aa: CASRDGLAYEQYF
CDR3nt: TGTGCCAGCAGGGACGGACTAGCCTACGAGCAGTACTTC

abundance: NA
v_gene: TRBV7-9
d_gene: NA
j_gene: TRBJ2-3
CDR3aa: CASSNPGTDTQYF
CDR3nt: TGTGCCAGCAGCAACCCTGGCACAGATACGCAGTATTTT

abundance: NA
v_gene: TRBV6-2/TRBV6-3
d_gene: TRBD2
j_gene: TRBJ2-7
CDR3aa: CASSDHFREAIEQYF
CDR3nt: TGTGCCAGCAGTGACCACTTCCGGGAGGCGATCGAGCAGTACTTC

abundance: NA
v_gene: TRBV2
d_gene: NA
j_gene: TRBJ2-3
CDR3aa: CASSVLEDTQYF
CDR3nt: TGTGCCAGCAGCGTGCTCGAAGATACGCAGTATTTT

abundance: NA
v_gene: TRBV23-1
d_gene: TRBD1
j_gene: TRBJ2-1
CDR3aa: CASSQTSGQTYNEQFF
CDR3nt: TGCGCCAGCAGTCAAACTTCGGGACAGACCTACAATGAGCAGTTCTTC

abundance: NA
v_gene: TRBV7-2
d_gene: TRBD1
j_gene: TRBJ1-4
CDR3aa: CASSLTGTGGPSEKLFF
CDR3nt: TGTGCCAGCAGCCTAACCGGGACAGGGGGCCCGTCGGAAAAACTGTTTTTT

abundance: many
v_gene: TRBV2
d_gene: TRBD1
j_gene: TRBJ1-4
CDR3aa: CASSRDGQGGEKLFF
CDR3nt: TGTGCCAGCAGCCGCGACGGACAGGGTGGAGAAAAACTGTTTTTT

abundance: NA
v_gene: TRBV2
d_gene: NA
j_gene: TRBJ2-5
CDR3aa: CASSEGGLVMGTQYF
CDR3nt: TGTGCCAGCAGTGAAGGGGGACTGGTTATGGGGACCCAGTACTTC

abundance: few
v_gene: TRBV11-2
d_gene: NA
j_gene: TRBJ2-7
CDR3aa: CASSTFYEQYF
CDR3nt: TGTGCCAGCAGCACCTTCTACGAGCAGTACTTC

abundance: many
v_gene: TRBV12-3/TRBV12-4
d_gene: NA
j_gene: TRBJ2-1
CDR3aa: CASSGGGPSGNEQFF
CDR3nt: TGTGCCAGCAGTGGTGGCGGGCCCTCGGGGAATGAGCAGTTCTTC

abundance: many
v_gene: TRBV25-1
d_gene: TRBD1
j_gene: TRBJ1-1
CDR3aa: CASAPADRGRGRAFF
CDR3nt: TGTGCCAGCGCTCCGGCGGACAGGGGGCGAGGGCGAGCTTTCTTT

abundance: few
v_gene: TRBV7-2
d_gene: TRBD2
j_gene: TRBJ2-3
CDR3aa: CASSLGHLLAGGGYTQYF
CDR3nt: TGTGCCAGCAGCTTGGGCCATCTACTAGCGGGAGGAGGTTATACGCAGTATTTT

abundance: few
v_gene: TRBV12-3/TRBV12-4
d_gene: TRBD1
j_gene: TRBJ2-2
CDR3aa: CASSSDRGVDGELFF
CDR3nt: TGTGCCAGCAGTTCGGACAGGGGCGTCGACGGGGAGCTGTTTTTT

abundance: few
v_gene: TRBV3-1
d_gene: NA
j_gene: TRBJ1-4
CDR3aa: CASSQEKGTREKLFF
CDR3nt: TGTGCCAGCAGCCAAGAAAAGGGGACGAGGGAAAAACTGTTTTTT

abundance: many
v_gene: TRBV7-9
d_gene: TRBD1
j_gene: TRBJ2-7
CDR3aa: CASSVGQGAYEQYF
CDR3nt: TGTGCCAGCAGCGTGGGACAGGGCGCCTACGAGCAGTACTTC

abundance: many
v_gene: TRBV7-6
d_gene: NA
j_gene: TRBJ2-5
CDR3aa: CASSLRLDGETQYF
CDR3nt: TGTGCCAGCAGCTTACGGCTGGATGGGGAGACCCAGTACTTC

abundance: NA
v_gene: TRBV5-5
d_gene: TRBD2
j_gene: TRBJ2-5
CDR3aa: CASSPAGGRETQYF
CDR3nt: TGTGCCAGCAGCCCCGCGGGGGGCCGGGAGACCCAGTACTTC

abundance: many
v_gene: TRBV20-1
d_gene: TRBD1
j_gene: TRBJ1-2
CDR3aa: CSYQTGKGYTF
CDR3nt: TGCAGCTATCAGACAGGGAAAGGCTACACCTTC

abundance: NA
v_gene: TRBV19
d_gene: TRBD1
j_gene: TRBJ2-5
CDR3aa: CASSIAGTGLGQETQYF
CDR3nt: TGTGCCAGTAGTATAGCGGGGACAGGCCTGGGGCAAGAGACCCAGTACTTC

abundance: many
v_gene: TRBV12-5
d_gene: TRBD2
j_gene: TRBJ2-1
CDR3aa: CASGGSSYNEQFF
CDR3nt: TGTGCTAGCGGGGGGAGCTCCTACAATGAGCAGTTCTTC

abundance: few
v_gene: TRBV9
d_gene: TRBD1
j_gene: TRBJ2-2
CDR3aa: CASSVTGDERSGELFF
CDR3nt: TGTGCCAGCAGCGTTACAGGGGATGAGAGGTCCGGGGAGCTGTTTTTT

abundance: few
v_gene: TRBV12-3/TRBV12-4
d_gene: NA
j_gene: TRBJ2-7
CDR3aa: CASSLGSGEQYF
CDR3nt: TGTGCCAGCAGTTTAGGAAGCGGCGAGCAGTACTTC

abundance: many
v_gene: TRBV5-4
d_gene: NA
j_gene: TRBJ2-7
CDR3aa: CASSFGSTTYEQYF
CDR3nt: TGTGCCAGCAGCTTCGGTAGCACCACCTACGAGCAGTACTTC

abundance: many
v_gene: TRBV20-1
d_gene: NA
j_gene: TRBJ1-5
CDR3aa: CSASGTANQPQHF
CDR3nt: TGCAGTGCCTCCGGGACTGCAAATCAGCCCCAGCATTTT

abundance: many
v_gene: TRBV7-9
d_gene: NA
j_gene: TRBJ2-3
CDR3aa: CASSPPGFTDTQYF
CDR3nt: TGTGCCAGCAGCCCCCCAGGATTCACAGATACGCAGTATTTT

abundance: few
v_gene: TRBV5-4
d_gene: NA
j_gene: TRBJ1-6
CDR3aa: CASSLSSNSPLHF
CDR3nt: TGTGCCAGCAGCTTGAGCTCGAATTCACCCCTCCACTTT

abundance: many
v_gene: TRBV6-1
d_gene: NA
j_gene: TRBJ1-1
CDR3aa: CASSDTGNTEAFF
CDR3nt: TGTGCCAGCAGTGACACAGGGAACACTGAAGCTTTCTTT